This TCR beta chain was documented in a study of blood T cells in healthy people across ages. Study as a whole: Template switching picked up about one barcoded beta molecule for each two T cells.

Donors ranged from roughly 6 to 90 years old and were healthy Caucasians in Russia. The study isolated at least 6.5 million PBMCs from each sample. Germline lookup yields CDR1 SGDLS and CDR2 YYNGEE. The J segment lost 4 bases and the V segment lost 0 bases, leaving 5 bases of the junction unmatched. This CDR3 is 15 amino acids long. Then a second PCR, running roughly 6 to 11 cycles, was carried out with a sample-barcoded 5' primer and a J-beta primer mix. One entry per CDR3 protein results from TCRdb running MiXCR on the 5' RACE reads. Among 1.2 million to 1.5 million distinct CDR3 sequences listed, 42% were seen once.

This sequence was found in a woman aged 18 to 35 in good health. The chain recombines TRBV9 with TRBJ2-5, with TRBD1 matching 8 bases. The sample comprised blood. The CDR3: CASSVETGVRETQYF. Here the CDR3 DNA reads TGTGCCAGCAGCGTAGAGACAGGGGTTAGAGAGACCCAGTACTTC.